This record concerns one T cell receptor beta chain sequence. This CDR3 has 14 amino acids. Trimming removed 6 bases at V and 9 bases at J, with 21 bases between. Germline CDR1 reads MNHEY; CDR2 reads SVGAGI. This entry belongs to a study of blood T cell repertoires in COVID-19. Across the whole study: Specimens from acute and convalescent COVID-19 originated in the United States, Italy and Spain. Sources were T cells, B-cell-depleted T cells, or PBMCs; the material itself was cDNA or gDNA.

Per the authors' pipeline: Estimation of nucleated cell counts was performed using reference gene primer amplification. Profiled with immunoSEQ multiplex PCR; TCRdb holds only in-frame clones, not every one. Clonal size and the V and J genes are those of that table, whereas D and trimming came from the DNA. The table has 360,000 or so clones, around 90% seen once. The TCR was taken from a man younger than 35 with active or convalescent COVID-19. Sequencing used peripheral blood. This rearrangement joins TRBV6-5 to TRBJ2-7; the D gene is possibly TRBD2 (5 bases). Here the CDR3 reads CASSPAGSPTVQYF. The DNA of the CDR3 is TGTGCCAGCAGCCCCGCGGGCTCCCCTACGGTGCAGTACTTC.